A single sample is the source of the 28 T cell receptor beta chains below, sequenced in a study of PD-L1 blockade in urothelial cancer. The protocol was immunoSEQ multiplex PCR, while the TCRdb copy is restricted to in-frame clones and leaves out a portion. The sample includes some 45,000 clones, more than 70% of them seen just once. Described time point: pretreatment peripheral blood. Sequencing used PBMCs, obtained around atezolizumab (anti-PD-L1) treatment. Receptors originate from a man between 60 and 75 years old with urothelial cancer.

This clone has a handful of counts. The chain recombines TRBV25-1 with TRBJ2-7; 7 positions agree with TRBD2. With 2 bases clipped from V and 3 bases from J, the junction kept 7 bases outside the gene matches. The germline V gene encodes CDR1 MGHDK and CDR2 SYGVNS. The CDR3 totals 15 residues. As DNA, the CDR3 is TGTGCCAGCAGTGAAGGGAGGGGTAGGTACTACGAGCAGTACTTC. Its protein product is CASSEGRGRYYEQYF.

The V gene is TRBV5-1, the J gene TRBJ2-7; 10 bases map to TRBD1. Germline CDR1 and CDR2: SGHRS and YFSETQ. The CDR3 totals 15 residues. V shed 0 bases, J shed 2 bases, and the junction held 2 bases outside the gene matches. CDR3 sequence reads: CASSLDGTGAYEQYF. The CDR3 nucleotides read TGCGCCAGCAGCTTGGACGGGACAGGGGCCTACGAGCAGTACTTC.

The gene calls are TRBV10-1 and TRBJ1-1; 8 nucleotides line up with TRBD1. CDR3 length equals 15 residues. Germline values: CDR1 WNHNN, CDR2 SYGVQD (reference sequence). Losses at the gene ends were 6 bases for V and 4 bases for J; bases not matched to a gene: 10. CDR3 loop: CASSRTGYPFTEAFF. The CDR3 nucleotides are TGCGCCAGCAGCCGGACAGGGTACCCCTTCACTGAAGCTTTCTTT.

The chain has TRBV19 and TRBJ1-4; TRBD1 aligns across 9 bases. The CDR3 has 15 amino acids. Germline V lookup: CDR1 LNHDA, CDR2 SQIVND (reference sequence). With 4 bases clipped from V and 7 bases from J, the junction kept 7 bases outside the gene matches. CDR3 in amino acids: CASSSWDRVGEKLFF. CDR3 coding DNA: TGTGCCAGTAGTAGCTGGGACAGGGTCGGTGAAAAACTGTTTTTT.

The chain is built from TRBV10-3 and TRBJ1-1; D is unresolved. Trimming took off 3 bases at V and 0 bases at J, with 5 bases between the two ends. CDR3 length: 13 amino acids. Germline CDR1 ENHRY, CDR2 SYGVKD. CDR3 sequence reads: CAISDIMNTEAFF. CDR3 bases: TGTGCCATCAGTGATATAATGAACACTGAAGCTTTCTTT.

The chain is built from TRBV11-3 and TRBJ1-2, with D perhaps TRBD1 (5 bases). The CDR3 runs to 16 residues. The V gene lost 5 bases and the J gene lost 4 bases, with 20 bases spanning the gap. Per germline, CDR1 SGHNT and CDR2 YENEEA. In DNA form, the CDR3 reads TGTGCCAGCAGCCCCCCCCCAGGGTCGCACTTCTATGGCTACACCTTC. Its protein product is CASSPPPGSHFYGYTF.

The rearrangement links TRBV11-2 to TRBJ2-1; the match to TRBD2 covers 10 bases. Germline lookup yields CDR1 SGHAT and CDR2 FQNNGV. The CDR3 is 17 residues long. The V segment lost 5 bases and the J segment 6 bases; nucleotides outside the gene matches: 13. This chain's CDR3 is CASSSGGGTPTRNEQFF. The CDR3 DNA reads TGTGCCAGCAGCAGCGGGGGGGGGACTCCTACCCGCAATGAGCAGTTCTTC.

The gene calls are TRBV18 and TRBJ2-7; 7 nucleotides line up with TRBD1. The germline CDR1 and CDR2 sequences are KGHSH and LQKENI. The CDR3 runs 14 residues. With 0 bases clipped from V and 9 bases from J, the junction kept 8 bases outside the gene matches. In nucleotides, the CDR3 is TGTGCCAGCTCACCACCGGGACAGCCGGCGGGGCAGTACTTC. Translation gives CASSPPGQPAGQYF.

CDR3 region: CASSQVSGEAEQFF. Here the CDR3 DNA reads TGCGCCAGCAGCCAAGTTTCCGGTGAGGCTGAGCAGTTCTTC. The chain employs TRBV4-1 and TRBJ2-1; D ambiguous. Germline CDR1 MGHRA, CDR2 YSYEKL. Trimming took off 1 base at V and 9 bases at J, with 13 bases between the two ends. The CDR3 has 14 residues.

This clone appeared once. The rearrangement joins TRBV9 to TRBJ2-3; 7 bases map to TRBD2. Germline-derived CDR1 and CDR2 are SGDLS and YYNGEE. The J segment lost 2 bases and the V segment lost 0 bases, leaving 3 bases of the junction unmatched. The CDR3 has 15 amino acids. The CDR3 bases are TGTGCCAGCAGCGTAGGTGGGGGGGACACAGATACGCAGTATTTT. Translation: CASSVGGGDTDTQYF. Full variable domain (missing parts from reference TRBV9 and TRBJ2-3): DSGVTQTPKHLITATGQRVTLRCSPRSGDLSVYWYQQSLDQGLQFLIQYYNGEERAKGNILERFSAQQFPDLHSELNLSSLELGDSALYFCASSVGGGDTDTQYFGPGTRLTVL.

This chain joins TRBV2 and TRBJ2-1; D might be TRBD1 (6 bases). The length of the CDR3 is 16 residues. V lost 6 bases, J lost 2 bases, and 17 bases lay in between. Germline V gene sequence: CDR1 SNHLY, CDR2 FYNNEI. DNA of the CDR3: TGTGCCAGCAGGCGGAGTTTGGGGGCCGCCTACAATGAGCAGTTCTTC. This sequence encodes CASRRSLGAAYNEQFF.

CDR3 bases: TGTGCCAGCAGGGCTAGCACAGATACGCAGTATTTT. Translation gives CASRASTDTQYF. This sequence joins TRBV6-1 and TRBJ2-3; D not resolved. Germline V gene data show CDR1 as MNHNS and CDR2 as SASEGT. This CDR3 spans 12 amino acids. The V end lost 6 bases, the J end lost 0 bases, and 4 bases lay between the germline ends.

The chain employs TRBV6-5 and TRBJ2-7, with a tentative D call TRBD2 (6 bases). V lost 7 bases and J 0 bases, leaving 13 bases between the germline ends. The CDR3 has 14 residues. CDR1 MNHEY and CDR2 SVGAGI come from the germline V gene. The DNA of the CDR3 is TGTGCCAGCACCGGACTACCGACCTCCTACGAGCAGTACTTC. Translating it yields CASTGLPTSYEQYF.

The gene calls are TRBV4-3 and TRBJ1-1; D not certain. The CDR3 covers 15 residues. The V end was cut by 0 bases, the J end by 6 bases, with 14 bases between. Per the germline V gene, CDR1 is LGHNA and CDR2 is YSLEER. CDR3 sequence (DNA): TGCGCCAGCAGCCAAGATGGAGGGTCCGGCTCTGAAGCTTTCTTT. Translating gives CASSQDGGSGSEAFF.

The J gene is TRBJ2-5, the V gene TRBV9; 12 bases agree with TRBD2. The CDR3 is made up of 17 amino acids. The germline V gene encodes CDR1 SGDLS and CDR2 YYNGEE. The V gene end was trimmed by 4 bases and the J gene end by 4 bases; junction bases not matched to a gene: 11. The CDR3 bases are TGTGCCAGCAGCTCCAAGACTAGCGGGGGTGGTTTAGAGACCCAGTACTTC. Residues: CASSSKTSGGGLETQYF.

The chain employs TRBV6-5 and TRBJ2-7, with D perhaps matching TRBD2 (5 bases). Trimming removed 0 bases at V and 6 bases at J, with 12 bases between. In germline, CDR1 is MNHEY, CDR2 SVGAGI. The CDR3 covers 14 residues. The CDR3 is CASSYSEDEGEQYF. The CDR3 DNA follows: TGTGCCAGCAGTTACTCGGAGGACGAGGGCGAGCAGTACTTC.

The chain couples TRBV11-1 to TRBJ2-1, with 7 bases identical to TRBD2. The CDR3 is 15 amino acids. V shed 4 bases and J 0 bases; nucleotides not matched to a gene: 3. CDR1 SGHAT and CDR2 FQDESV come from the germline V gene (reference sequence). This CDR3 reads CASSSGGSSYNEQFF. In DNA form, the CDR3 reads TGTGCCAGCAGCTCCGGGGGGAGCTCCTACAATGAGCAGTTCTTC.

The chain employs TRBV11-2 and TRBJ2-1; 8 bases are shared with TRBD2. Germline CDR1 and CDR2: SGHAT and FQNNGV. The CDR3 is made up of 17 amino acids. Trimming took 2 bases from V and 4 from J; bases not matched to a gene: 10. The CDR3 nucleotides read TGTGCCAGCAGCTTATATCCAGCGGGAGCCATTTACAATGAGCAGTTCTTC. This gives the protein CASSLYPAGAIYNEQFF. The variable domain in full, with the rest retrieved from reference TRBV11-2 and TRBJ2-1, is EAGVAQSPRYKIIEKRQSVAFWCNPISGHATLYWYQQILGQGPKLLIQFQNNGVVDDSQLPKDRFSAERLKGVDSTLKIQPAKLEDSAVYLCASSLYPAGAIYNEQFFGPGTRLTVL.

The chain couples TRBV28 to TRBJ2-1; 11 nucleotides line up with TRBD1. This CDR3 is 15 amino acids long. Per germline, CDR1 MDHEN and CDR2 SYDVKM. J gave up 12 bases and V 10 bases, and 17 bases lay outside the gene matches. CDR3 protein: CATTIGQGARSGQFF. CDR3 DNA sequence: TGTGCCACCACGATAGGACAGGGGGCTAGATCGGGGCAGTTCTTC.

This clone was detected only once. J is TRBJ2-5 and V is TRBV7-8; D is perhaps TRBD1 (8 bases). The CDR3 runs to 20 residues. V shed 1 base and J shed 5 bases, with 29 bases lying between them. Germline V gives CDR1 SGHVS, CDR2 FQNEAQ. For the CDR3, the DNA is TGTGCCAGCAGCTTAGTGGGTGGCAGGGGGCTCGCAGCGGGAAGGGAGACCCAGTACTTC. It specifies CASSLVGGRGLAAGRETQYF.

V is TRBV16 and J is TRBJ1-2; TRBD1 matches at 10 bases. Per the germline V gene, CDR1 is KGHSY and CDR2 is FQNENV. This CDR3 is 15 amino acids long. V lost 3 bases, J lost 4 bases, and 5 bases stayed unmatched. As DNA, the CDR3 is TGTGCCAGCAGCCACACCGGGACAGGGGCCTATGGCTACACCTTC. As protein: CASSHTGTGAYGYTF.

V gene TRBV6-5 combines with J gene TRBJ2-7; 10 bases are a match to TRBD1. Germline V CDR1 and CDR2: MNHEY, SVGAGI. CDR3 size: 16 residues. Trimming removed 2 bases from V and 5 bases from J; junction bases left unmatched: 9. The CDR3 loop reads CASSYARDRGSHEQYF. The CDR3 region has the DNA TGTGCCAGCAGTTACGCTCGGGACAGGGGTTCCCACGAGCAGTACTTC.

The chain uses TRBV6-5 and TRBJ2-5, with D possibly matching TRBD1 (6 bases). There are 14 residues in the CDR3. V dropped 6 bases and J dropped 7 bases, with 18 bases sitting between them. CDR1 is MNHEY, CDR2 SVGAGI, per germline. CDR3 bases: TGTGCCAGCAGCCACGGGGCCGAAGGGGGGACCCAGTACTTC. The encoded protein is CASSHGAEGGTQYF.

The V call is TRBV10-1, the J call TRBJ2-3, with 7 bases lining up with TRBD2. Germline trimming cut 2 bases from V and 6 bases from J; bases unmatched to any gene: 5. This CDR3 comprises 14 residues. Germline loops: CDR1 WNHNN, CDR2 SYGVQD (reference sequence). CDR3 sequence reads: CASSEGGGSDTQYF. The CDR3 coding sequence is TGCGCCAGCAGTGAGGGCGGGGGTAGCGATACGCAGTATTTT.

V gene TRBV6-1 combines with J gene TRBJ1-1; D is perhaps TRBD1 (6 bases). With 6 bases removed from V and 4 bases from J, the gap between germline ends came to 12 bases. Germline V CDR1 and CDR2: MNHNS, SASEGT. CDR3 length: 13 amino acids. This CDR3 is CASRPGTSTEAFF. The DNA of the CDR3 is TGTGCCAGCAGACCCGGGACAAGCACTGAAGCTTTCTTT.

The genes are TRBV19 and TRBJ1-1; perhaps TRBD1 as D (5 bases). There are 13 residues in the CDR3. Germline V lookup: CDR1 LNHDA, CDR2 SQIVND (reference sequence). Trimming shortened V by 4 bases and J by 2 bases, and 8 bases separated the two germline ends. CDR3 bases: TGTGCCAGTAGTACCGGACAAAACACTGAAGCTTTCTTT. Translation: CASSTGQNTEAFF.

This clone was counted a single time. Here the CDR3 reads CASSLGLGQGNYGYTF. The CDR3 DNA reads TGCGCCAGCAGCTTGGGGCTGGGACAGGGTAACTATGGCTACACCTTC. The chain is built from TRBV5-1 and TRBJ1-2; 9 nucleotides match TRBD1. The CDR3 loop spans 16 amino acids. V was pared by 0 bases and J by 1 base, with 4 bases of the junction left unmatched. CDR1 is SGHRS and CDR2 is YFSETQ in the germline V gene.

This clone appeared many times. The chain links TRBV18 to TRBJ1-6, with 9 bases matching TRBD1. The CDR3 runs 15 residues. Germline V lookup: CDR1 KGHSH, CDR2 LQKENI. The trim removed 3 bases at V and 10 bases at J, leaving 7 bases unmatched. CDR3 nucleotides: TGTGCCAGCTCACCGGGGGGACAGGGCGGATCACCCCTCCACTTT. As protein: CASSPGGQGGSPLHF.